This entry features one T cell receptor beta chain sequence. Its target is unknown. The CDR3 sequence is 14 residues long. V shed 0 bases and J shed 4 bases, with 10 bases lying between them. CDR1 is SGHRS and CDR2 is YFSETQ in the germline V gene. This entry is derived from a study of regulatory T cells in long-lasting Graves disease. Study observations and caveats: Persistent disease was characterized by preferential usage of TRBV28, TRBJ1-2 and TRBJ2-5. Peripheral blood alone, not thyroid tissue, underwent study.

Time point denoted: newly diagnosed GD, antithyroid drugs for less than 3 months. The TCR library was made from RNA that had been extracted from PBMCs in TRIzol. For TCR beta, libraries came from iRepertoire HTBI primers and Arm-PCR of CDR3 regions. TCRdb processed the multiplex PCR reads anew with MiXCR; each CDR3 protein has one entry. This sample has just over 600,000 distinct CDR3 sequences, with 16% found just once. These data were also reused for a study on T cells in Graves' hyperthyroidism and ophthalmopathy. From that study: Primed by the HTBI set, a first-round RT-PCR was run on the TCR CDR3.

The TCR comes from a woman in her twenties or thirties with Graves disease. This sequence joins TRBV5-1 and TRBJ1-1; D is undetermined. The sequencing used peripheral blood mononuclear cells (PBMCs), collected at new diagnosis, from a patient treated with antithyroid drugs. DNA for the CDR3: TGCGCCAGCAGCTTGGGGGAGGCAAGCACTGAAGCTTTCTTT. It yields the protein CASSLGEASTEAFF.